This T cell receptor beta chain was recovered during a study of technical replicates of blood from several donors (dated by TCRdb to between 2016 and 2019). V gives up 2 bases and J gives up 3 bases, and the segment between their germline ends measures 12 bases. Counted from cysteine to phenylalanine, this CDR3 has 14 amino acids. Kept here is only the CDR3 DNA, which spans 42 bases and is read in frame from base 1. The germline V gene yields SGHRS for CDR1 and YFSETQ for CDR2. Libraries were prepared through the immunoSEQ multiplex PCR assay. TCRdb provides this immuneACCESS table in a form limited to in-frame rearrangements. Some clones are lacking; in checked studies, under half of them reflect an unresolved V gene, and why the rest are absent is not known. For this sample the table gives 90,000 to 100,000 clones, of which around 95% were detected only once. Approximately 0.22% of the sample comes from the top ten.

Comments on this clone: Its cognate antigen has yet to be identified. No quality values exist for individual bases; no much larger clone is one base distant.

The rearrangement combines TRBV5-1 with TRBJ2-7; matching of 6 bases hints at TRBD1 as the D gene. The sequenced material came from T cells isolated from PBMCs. The receptor was isolated from a human donor in good health. The CDR3 corresponds to CASSFRDNNYEQYF. The nucleotide sequence is given as TGCGCCAGCAGCTTCCGGGACAATAACTACGAGCAGTACTTC.